Listed below are T cell receptor beta chains from one sample, sequenced in a study of cytomegalovirus exposure and HLA in healthy donors. The protocol was immunoSEQ multiplex PCR, while the TCRdb copy is restricted to in-frame clones and leaves out a portion. This sample has under 200,000 clones, with 81% found just once. The sequenced sample consisted of PBMCs. The receptors here all came from a middle-aged man in good health and CMV-seronegative. CDR3s leave out the opening cysteine and the closing phenylalanine or tryptophan. A D gene is named only where the DNA matches it firmly.

D	J	V	CDR3
.	TRBJ2-5	TRBV13	ASSSRGSGEETQY
.	TRBJ2-3	TRBV19	ASSSTVQEPQY
.	TRBJ1-2	TRBV23-1	ASSQAGTAPYGYT
TRBD1	TRBJ2-2	TRBV19	ASSKARTGSTGELF
.	TRBJ2-1	TRBV5-1	ASSLTPGGLYNEQF
.	TRBJ2-7	TRBV27	ASGRTPYEQY
.	TRBJ1-2	TRBV4-3	ASSQELAGANYGYT
.	TRBJ1-2	TRBV30	AWSPTRSLNYGYT
.	TRBJ2-7	TRBV7-7	ASSPSGNSAYEQY
.	TRBJ2-3	TRBV5-6	ASSWADTQY
TRBD1	TRBJ2-3	TRBV7-8	ASSLGGWADTQY
TRBD1	TRBJ2-2	TRBV5-1	ASSLSGTGSTGELF
.	TRBJ1-4	TRBV6-1	ASSRGHNEKLF
.	TRBJ1-6	TRBV9	ASSAGTPYNSPLH
.	TRBJ2-2	TRBV4-3	ASSPIARDTGELF
.	TRBJ2-4	TRBV7-2	ASSRRLGLLTAKNIQY
TRBD1	TRBJ2-7	TRBV27	ASSAGTGRHEQY
.	TRBJ1-4	TRBV7-2	ASSGGRRDRTEKLF
TRBD1	TRBJ1-1	TRBV29-1	SVRDRGHTEAF
TRBD1	TRBJ1-3	TRBV9	ASSGTGEGNTIY
TRBD2	TRBJ2-7	TRBV9	ASSGSGGPYEQY
.	TRBJ1-1	TRBV7-9	ASSSRAWNTEAF
.	TRBJ1-4	TRBV7-9	ASSPQDTTTNEKLF
.	TRBJ1-2	TRBV4-1	ASSQDLQGYGYT
TRBD2	TRBJ2-1	TRBV19	ASSTSGGYNEQF
.	TRBJ1-5	TRBV7-9	ASSWTEGNQPQH
TRBD1	TRBJ1-1	TRBV7-9	ASRRDRGNTEAF
.	TRBJ2-5	TRBV21-1	ASSNVYVFQETQY
TRBD1	TRBJ2-1	TRBV4-3	ASSQDRTGPYNEQF
.	TRBJ2-5	TRBV7-2	ASSLSGRGGETQY
.	TRBJ1-5	TRBV4-2	ASSQEANRDQPQH
.	TRBJ1-6	TRBV19	ASSMSPAANSPLH
.	TRBJ2-2	TRBV7-8	ASSLVVGSATGELF
TRBD1	TRBJ1-2	TRBV19	ASIERSGTGVSGYT
.	TRBJ2-7	TRBV27	ASSFDYLNSYEQY
TRBD2	TRBJ2-5	TRBV13	ASSRDYLETQY
.	TRBJ2-1	TRBV7-2	ASSFGVLAGAAYNEQF
.	TRBJ1-2	TRBV4-3	ASSQAADPRWHYGYT
.	TRBJ2-7	TRBV5-4	ASSSKAGDDYEQY
TRBD2	TRBJ2-1	TRBV15	ATSRARGGGFNEQF
.	TRBJ2-6	TRBV28	ASSAGTSSGANVLT
TRBD1	TRBJ1-5	TRBV2	ASSGDRARGNQPQH
TRBD2	TRBJ2-1	TRBV4-3	ASSQEASGGAGEQF